This T cell receptor (beta chain) is drawn from a study of PD-L1 blockade in urothelial cancer. Study background: Patients went on atezolizumab in the mid-2010s, receiving 1,200 mg intravenously every 3 weeks.

Templates that were synthetic TCR analogs were spiked into each PCR. Assay: immunoSEQ multiplex PCR; the TCRdb copy retains only in-frame clones and omits some. The data contain about 37,000 clones, over 75% of them singletons. This clone has a handful of counts. V lost 3 bases and J 5 bases, leaving 14 bases between the germline ends. This CDR3 is built from 14 residues. Germline V lookup: CDR1 SGHRS, CDR2 YFSETQ. Sequenced here: PBMCs, sampled around atezolizumab (anti-PD-L1) treatment. The chain couples TRBV5-1 to TRBJ1-1; a weak D match, TRBD1 (6 bases). The sequence derives from a man aged 55-75 years with urothelial cancer. The chain's CDR3 is CASSSEQGRTEAFF. The CDR3 nucleotides read TGCGCCAGCAGCTCGGAACAGGGCCGGACTGAAGCTTTCTTT.